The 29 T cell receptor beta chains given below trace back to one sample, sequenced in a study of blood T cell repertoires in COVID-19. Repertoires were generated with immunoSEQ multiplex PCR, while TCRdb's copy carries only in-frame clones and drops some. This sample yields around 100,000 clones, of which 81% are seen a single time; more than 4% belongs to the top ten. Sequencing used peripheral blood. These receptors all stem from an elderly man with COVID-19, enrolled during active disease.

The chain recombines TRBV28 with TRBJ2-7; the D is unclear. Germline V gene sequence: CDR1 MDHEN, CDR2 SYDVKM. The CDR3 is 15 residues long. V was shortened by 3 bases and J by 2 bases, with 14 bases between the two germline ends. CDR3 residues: CASSFRQTSAYEQYF. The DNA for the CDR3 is TGTGCCAGCAGTTTCCGCCAAACGTCGGCCTACGAGCAGTACTTC.

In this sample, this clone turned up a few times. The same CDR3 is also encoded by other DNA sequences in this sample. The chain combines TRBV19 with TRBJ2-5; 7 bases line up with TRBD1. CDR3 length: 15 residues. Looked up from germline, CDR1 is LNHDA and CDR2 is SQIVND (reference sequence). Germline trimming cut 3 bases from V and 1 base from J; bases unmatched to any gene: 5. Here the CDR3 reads CASSIARDSQETQYF. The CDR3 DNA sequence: TGTGCCAGTAGTATCGCCCGGGACAGCCAAGAGACCCAGTACTTC.

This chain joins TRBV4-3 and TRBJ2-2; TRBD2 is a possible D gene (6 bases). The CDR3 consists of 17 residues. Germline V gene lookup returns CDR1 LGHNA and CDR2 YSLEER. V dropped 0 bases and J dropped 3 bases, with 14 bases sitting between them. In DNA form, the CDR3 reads TGCGCCAGCAGCCAAGATTTCGGGGGACTTGACACCGGGGAGCTGTTTTTT. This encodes CASSQDFGGLDTGELFF.

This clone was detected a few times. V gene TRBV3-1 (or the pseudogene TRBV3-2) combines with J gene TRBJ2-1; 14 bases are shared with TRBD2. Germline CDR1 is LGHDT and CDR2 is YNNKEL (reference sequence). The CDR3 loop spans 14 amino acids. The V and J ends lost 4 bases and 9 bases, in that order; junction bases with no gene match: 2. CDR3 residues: CASSPTSGGAEQFF. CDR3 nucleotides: TGTGCCAGCAGCCCGACTAGCGGGGGGGCTGAGCAGTTCTTC.

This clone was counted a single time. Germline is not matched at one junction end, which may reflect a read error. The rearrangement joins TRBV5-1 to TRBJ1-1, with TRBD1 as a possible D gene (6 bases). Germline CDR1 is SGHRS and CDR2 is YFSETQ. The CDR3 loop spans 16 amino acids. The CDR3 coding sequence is TGCGCCAGCAGTTTGGGGGCAGGAGGAGGTTACGCTGAAGCTTTCTTT. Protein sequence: CASSLGAGGGYAEAFF.

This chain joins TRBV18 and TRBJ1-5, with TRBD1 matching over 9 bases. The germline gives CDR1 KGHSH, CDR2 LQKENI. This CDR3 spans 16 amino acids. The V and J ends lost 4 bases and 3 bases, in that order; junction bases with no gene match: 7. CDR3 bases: TGTGCCAGCTCACTGTCCGGGACAGGGAACAATCAGCCCCAGCATTTT. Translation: CASSLSGTGNNQPQHF.

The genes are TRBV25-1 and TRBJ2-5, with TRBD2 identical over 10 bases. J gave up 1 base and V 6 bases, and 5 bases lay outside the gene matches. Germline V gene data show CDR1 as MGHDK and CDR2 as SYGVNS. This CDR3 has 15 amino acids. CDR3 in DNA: TGTGCCAGCAGGGCAGCGGGGGGGACCCAAGAGACCCAGTACTTC. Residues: CASRAAGGTQETQYF.

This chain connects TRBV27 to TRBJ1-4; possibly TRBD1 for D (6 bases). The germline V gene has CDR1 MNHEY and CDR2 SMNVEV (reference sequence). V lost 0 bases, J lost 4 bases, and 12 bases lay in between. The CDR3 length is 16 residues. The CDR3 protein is CASSLSQGWGNEKLFF. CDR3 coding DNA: TGTGCCAGCAGTTTATCCCAGGGGTGGGGTAATGAAAAACTGTTTTTT.

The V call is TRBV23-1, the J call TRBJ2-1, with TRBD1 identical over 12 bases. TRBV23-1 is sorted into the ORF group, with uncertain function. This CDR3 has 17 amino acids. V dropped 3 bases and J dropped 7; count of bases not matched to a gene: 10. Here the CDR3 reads CASSHPTLGQGANEQFF. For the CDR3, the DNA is TGCGCCAGCAGTCACCCGACCCTGGGACAGGGGGCGAATGAGCAGTTCTTC.

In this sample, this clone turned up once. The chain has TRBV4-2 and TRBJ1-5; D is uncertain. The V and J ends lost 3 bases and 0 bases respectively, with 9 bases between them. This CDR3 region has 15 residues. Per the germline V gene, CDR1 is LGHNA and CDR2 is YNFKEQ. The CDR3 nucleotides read TGTGCCAGCAGCCAGGAGCCGTATAGCAATCAGCCCCAGCATTTT. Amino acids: CASSQEPYSNQPQHF.

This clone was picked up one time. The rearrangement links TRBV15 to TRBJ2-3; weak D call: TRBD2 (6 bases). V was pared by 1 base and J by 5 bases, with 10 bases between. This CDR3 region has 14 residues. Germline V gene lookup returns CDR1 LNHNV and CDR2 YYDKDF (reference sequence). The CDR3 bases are TGTGCCACCAGCAGAGCGGGAGCGGTAGATACGCAGTATTTT. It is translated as CATSRAGAVDTQYF.

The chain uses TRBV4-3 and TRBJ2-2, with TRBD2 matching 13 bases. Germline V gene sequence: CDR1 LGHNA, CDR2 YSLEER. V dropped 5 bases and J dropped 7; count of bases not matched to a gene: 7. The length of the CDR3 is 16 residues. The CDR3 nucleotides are TGCGCCAGCAGCGGATTGGGACTAGCGGGGATCGGGGAGCTGTTTTTT. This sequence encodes CASSGLGLAGIGELFF.

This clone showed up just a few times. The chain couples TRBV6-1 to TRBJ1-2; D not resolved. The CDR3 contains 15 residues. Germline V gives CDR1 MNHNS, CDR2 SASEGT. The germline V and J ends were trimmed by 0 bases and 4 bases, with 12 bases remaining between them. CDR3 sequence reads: CASSEALHRSYGYTF. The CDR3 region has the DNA TGTGCCAGCAGTGAAGCTCTTCACAGAAGCTATGGCTACACCTTC.

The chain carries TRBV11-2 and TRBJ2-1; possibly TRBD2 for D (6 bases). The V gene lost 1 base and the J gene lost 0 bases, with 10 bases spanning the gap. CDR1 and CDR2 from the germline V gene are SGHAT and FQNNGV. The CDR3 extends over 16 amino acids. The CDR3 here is CASSLGGVGSYNEQFF. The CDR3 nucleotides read TGTGCCAGCAGCTTAGGGGGGGTGGGCTCCTACAATGAGCAGTTCTTC.

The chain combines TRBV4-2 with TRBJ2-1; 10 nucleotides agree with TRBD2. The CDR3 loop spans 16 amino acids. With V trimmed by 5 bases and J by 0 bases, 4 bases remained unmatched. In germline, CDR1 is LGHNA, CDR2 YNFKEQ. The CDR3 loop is CASSKSGGASYNEQFF. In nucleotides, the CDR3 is TGTGCCAGCAGCAAAAGCGGGGGGGCCTCCTACAATGAGCAGTTCTTC.

CDR3 DNA sequence: TGTGCCAGCAGCGTAAGTCTAGCTAACTATGGCTACACCTTC. This sequence encodes CASSVSLANYGYTF. The rearrangement joins TRBV9 to TRBJ1-2; D gene unclear. The germline V and J ends were trimmed by 1 base and 0 bases, with 7 bases remaining between them. The CDR3 length is 14 residues. Germline V gene data show CDR1 as SGDLS and CDR2 as YYNGEE.

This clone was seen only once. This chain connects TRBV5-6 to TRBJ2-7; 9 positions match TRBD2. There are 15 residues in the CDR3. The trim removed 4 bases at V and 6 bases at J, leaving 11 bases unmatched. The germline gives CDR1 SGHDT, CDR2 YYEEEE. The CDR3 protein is CASSQGQREVREQYF. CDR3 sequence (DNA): TGTGCCAGCAGCCAAGGTCAGCGGGAGGTTCGCGAGCAGTACTTC.

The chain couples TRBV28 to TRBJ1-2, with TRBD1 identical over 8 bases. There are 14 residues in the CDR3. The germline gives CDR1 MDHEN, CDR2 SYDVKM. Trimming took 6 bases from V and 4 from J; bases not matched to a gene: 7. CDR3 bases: TGTGCCAGCAGCCCCAGGGGGCTCGTCTATGGCTACACCTTC. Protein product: CASSPRGLVYGYTF.

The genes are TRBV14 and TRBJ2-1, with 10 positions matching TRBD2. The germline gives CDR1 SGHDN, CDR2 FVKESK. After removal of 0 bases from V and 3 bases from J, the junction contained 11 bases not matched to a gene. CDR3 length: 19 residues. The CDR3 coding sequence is TGTGCCAGCAGCCAAGAGGCCACTAGCGGGGCTCGATTCTACAATGAGCAGTTCTTC. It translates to CASSQEATSGARFYNEQFF.

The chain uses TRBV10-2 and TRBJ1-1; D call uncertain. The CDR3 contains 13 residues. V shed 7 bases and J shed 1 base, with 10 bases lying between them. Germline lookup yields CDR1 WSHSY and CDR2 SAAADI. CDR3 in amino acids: CASINTWNTEAFF. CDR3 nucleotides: TGCGCCAGCATTAACACCTGGAACACTGAAGCTTTCTTT.

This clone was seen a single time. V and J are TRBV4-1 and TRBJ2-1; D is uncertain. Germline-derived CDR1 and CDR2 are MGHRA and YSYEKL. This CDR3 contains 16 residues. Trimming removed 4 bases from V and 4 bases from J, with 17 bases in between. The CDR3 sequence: CASSRAPPNAYNEQFF. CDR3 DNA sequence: TGCGCCAGCAGCCGAGCACCACCAAACGCATACAATGAGCAGTTCTTC.

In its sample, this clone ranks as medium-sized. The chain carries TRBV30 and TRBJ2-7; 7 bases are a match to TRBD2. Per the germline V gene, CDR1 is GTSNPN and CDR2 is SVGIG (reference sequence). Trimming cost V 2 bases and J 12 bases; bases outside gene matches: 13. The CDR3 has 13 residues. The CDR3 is CAWSSRASGLRYF. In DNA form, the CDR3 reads TGTGCCTGGAGTTCCCGGGCTAGCGGATTGCGGTACTTC.

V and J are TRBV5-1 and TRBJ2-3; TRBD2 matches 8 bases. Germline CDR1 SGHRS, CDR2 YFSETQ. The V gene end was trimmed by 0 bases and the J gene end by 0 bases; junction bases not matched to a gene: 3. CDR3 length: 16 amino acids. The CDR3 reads CASSLVSGASTDTQYF. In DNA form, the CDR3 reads TGCGCCAGCAGCTTGGTTAGCGGGGCTAGCACAGATACGCAGTATTTT.

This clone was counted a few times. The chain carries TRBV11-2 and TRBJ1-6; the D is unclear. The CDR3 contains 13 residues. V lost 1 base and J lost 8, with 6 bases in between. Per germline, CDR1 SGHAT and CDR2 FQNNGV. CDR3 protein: CASSLVPDSPLHF. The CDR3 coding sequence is TGTGCCAGCAGCTTAGTTCCAGATTCACCCCTCCACTTT.

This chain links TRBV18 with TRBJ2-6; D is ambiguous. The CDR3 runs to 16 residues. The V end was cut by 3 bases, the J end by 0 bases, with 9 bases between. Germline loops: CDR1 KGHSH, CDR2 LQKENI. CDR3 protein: CASSPSRSSGANVLTF. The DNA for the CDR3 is TGTGCCAGCTCACCCTCAAGGAGCTCTGGGGCCAACGTCCTGACTTTC.

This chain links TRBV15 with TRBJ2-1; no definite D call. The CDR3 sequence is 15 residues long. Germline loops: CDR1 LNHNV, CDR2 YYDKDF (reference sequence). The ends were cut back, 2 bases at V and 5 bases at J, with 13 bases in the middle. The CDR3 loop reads CATSRQAYPNNEQFF. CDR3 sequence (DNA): TGTGCCACCAGCAGACAGGCCTACCCCAACAATGAGCAGTTCTTC.

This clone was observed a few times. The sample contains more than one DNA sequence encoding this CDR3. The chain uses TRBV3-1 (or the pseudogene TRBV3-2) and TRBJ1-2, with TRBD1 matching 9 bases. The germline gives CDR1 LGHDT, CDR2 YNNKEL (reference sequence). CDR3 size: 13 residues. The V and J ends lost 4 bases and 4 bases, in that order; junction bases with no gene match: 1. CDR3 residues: CASSPTGGYGYTF. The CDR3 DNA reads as TGTGCCAGCAGCCCGACAGGGGGCTATGGCTACACCTTC.

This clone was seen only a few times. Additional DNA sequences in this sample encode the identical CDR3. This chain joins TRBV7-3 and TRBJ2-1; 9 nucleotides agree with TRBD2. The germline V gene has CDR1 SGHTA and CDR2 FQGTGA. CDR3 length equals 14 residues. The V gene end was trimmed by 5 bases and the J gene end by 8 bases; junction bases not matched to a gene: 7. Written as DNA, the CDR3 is TGTGCCAGCAGCCTGGGACTAGCAGCGGATGAGCAGTTCTTC. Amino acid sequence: CASSLGLAADEQFF.

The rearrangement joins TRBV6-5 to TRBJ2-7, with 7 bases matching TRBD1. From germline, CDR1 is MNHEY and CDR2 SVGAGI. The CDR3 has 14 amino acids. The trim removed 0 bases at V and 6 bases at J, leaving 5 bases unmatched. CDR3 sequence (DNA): TGTGCCAGCAGTTACTCGCGACAGGGCCTCGAGCAGTACTTC. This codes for CASSYSRQGLEQYF.